These 9 T cell receptor beta chains were sequenced from one sample in a study of early T cells in non-severe SARS-CoV-2 infection. In TCRdb, the 5' RACE reads were re-called with MiXCR into one record per CDR3 protein. The data contain just under 45,000 distinct CDR3 sequences, roughly a tenth of them singletons. The material sequenced was whole blood. All receptors come from an adult who was a healthcare worker with PCR-confirmed SARS-CoV-2 infection or an uninfected control (not recorded which).

This clonotype was seen a handful of times. V usage is TRBV29-1 and J usage is TRBJ2-1; weak D call: TRBD2 (5 bases). V dropped 3 bases and J dropped 8 bases, with 14 bases sitting between them. Germline V CDR1 and CDR2: SQVTM, ANQGSEA. The CDR3 loop spans 13 amino acids. CDR3 residues: CSVDRGEGDEQFF. CDR3 in DNA: TGCAGCGTTGACCGGGGAGAAGGCGATGAGCAGTTCTTC.

The chain couples TRBV6-2 or TRBV6-3 to TRBJ2-7; D assignment may be TRBD1 or TRBD2 (5 bases each). With 6 bases removed from V and 0 bases from J, the gap between germline ends came to 18 bases. The CDR3 has 16 amino acids. The germline V gene encodes CDR1 MNHEY and CDR2 SVGEGT. The CDR3 here is CASSIRRDLSSYEQYF. The CDR3 DNA reads TGTGCCAGCAGCATTCGTCGGGACCTGAGCTCCTACGAGCAGTACTTC.

This clonotype was detected many times. The rearrangement joins TRBV29-1 to TRBJ2-2; a weak D match, TRBD1 (6 bases). This CDR3 has 13 residues. Deletions cut 5 bases from V and 1 base from J, with 8 bases between. From germline, CDR1 is SQVTM and CDR2 ANQGSEA. CDR3 sequence: CSVLQGNTGELFF. The CDR3 coding sequence is TGCAGCGTTTTACAGGGGAACACCGGGGAGCTGTTTTTT.

This clonotype is labeled medium-sized. The chain links TRBV20-1 to TRBJ2-1; TRBD1 aligns across 8 bases. Trimming took 5 bases from V and 9 from J; bases not matched to a gene: 12. Germline V CDR1 and CDR2: DFQATT, SNEGSKA (reference sequence). The CDR3 is 14 residues long. CDR3 loop: CSAGLWDRTSEQFF. The CDR3 DNA reads as TGCAGTGCTGGATTATGGGACAGGACCTCTGAGCAGTTCTTC.

The V and J genes are TRBV24-1 and TRBJ2-3; D not certain. This CDR3 region has 14 residues. V lost 2 bases and J lost 3, with 8 bases in between. Per the germline V gene, CDR1 is KGHDR and CDR2 is SFDVKD. CDR3 in amino acids: CATSDSARTDTQYF. As DNA, the CDR3 is TGTGCCACCAGTGATTCCGCACGGACAGATACGCAGTATTTT.

The V gene is TRBV7-2, the J gene TRBJ1-3; D gene uncertain. V was trimmed by 5 bases and J by 2 bases, leaving 13 bases between them. CDR3 length: 15 amino acids. The germline CDR1 and CDR2 sequences are SGHTA and FQGNSA. For the CDR3, the DNA is TGTGCCAGCAGCCCGTCGCCATTGACTGGAAACACCATATATTTT. Amino acids: CASSPSPLTGNTIYF.

This clonotype was picked up a small number of times. The genes are TRBV7-8 and TRBJ2-1, with 9 bases aligning to TRBD2. There are 15 residues in the CDR3. V shed 5 bases and J 9 bases; nucleotides not matched to a gene: 11. Germline V gives CDR1 SGHVS, CDR2 FQNEAQ. The CDR3 coding sequence is TGTGCCAGCAGCCAAGTCACTAGCGGGCGGTTTGAGCAGTTCTTC. Amino acids: CASSQVTSGRFEQFF.

This clonotype has more than one count but fewer than ten. The chain couples TRBV4-3 to TRBJ2-7; D ambiguous. Between the trimmed V and J ends, which lost 2 bases and 4 bases, there was a span of 24 bases. From germline, CDR1 is LGHNA and CDR2 YSLEER. This CDR3 is 18 amino acids long. CDR3 nucleotide sequence: TGCGCCAGCAGCCAATCCACCCCTAATAGGCTGCCAGGATACGAGCAGTACTTC. The encoded protein is CASSQSTPNRLPGYEQYF.

The sample holds many counts of this clonotype. The chain has TRBV5-1 and TRBJ2-1; D is ambiguous. CDR1 SGHRS and CDR2 YFSETQ come from the germline V gene. V lost 0 bases and J lost 3, with 10 bases in between. CDR3 length: 15 amino acids. The CDR3 bases are TGCGCCAGCAGCTTGGGGACCCCCATCTACAATGAGCAGTTCTTC. Translated: CASSLGTPIYNEQFF.